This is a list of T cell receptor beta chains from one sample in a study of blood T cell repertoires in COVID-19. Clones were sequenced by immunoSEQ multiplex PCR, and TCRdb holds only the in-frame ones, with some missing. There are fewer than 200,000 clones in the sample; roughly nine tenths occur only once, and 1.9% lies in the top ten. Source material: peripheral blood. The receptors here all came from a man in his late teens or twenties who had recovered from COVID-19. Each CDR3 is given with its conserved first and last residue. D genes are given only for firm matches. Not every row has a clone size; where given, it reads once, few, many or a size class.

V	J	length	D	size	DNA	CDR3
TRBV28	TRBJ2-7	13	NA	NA	TGTGCCAGCAGTCCCCGGGTTAACTACGAGCAGTACTTC	CASSPRVNYEQYF
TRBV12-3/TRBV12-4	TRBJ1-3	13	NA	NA	TGTGCCAGCAGCCTAAGCTCTGGAAACACCATATATTTT	CASSLSSGNTIYF
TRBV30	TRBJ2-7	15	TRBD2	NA	TGTGCCTGGACCCCGAGGGGAGCGGGGGCCTACGAGCAGTACTTC	CAWTPRGAGAYEQYF
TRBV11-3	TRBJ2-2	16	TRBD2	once	TGTGCCAGCAGCCCCACCCCCCACGGGGGGGGAGCGGAGCTGTTTTTT	CASSPTPHGGGAELFF
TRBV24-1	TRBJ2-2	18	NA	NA	TGTGCCACCAGTCTCTCCATTTTTGGGAGAGTGAACACCGGGGAGCTGTTTTTT	CATSLSIFGRVNTGELFF
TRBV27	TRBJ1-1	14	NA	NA	TGTGCCAGCAGTTTGACAGAAATGAACACTGAAGCTTTCTTT	CASSLTEMNTEAFF
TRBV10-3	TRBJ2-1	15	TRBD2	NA	TGTGCCATCAGTCTTTCTACTAGCGGGAGGGATGAGCAGTTCTTC	CAISLSTSGRDEQFF
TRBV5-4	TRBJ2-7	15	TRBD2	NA	TGTGCCAGCAGCCGGACTAGCGGGAGTTCTCGCGAGCAGTACTTC	CASSRTSGSSREQYF
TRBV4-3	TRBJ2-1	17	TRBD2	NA	TGCGCCAGCAGCCAAGAGGAGCTAGCGGGAGGATGGAGTGAGCAGTTCTTC	CASSQEELAGGWSEQFF
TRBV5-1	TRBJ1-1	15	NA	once	TGCGCCAGCAGCTTGGTTGGGGGCGCCGGCGCTGAAGCTTTCTTT	CASSLVGGAGAEAFF
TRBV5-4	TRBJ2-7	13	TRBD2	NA	TGTGCCATGGGACTAGCGGGTGTGGGTGATCAGTACTTC	CAMGLAGVGDQYF
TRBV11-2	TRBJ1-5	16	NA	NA	TGTGCCAGCAGCTTAGATTTACAGCCGGGGGTCCAGCCCCAGCATTTT	CASSLDLQPGVQPQHF
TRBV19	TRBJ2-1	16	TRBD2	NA	TGTGCCAGTAGTATAGGATGGCAGCGGGAGGGCAGTGAGCAGTTCTTC	CASSIGWQREGSEQFF
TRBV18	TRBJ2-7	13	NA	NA	TGTGCCAGCGGGCGGGACCGAGGGTTCGAGCAGTACTTC	CASGRDRGFEQYF
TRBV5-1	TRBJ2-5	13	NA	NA	TGCGCCAGCAGGGCAGGGGAGCAAGAGACCCAGTACTTC	CASRAGEQETQYF
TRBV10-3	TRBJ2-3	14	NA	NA	TGTGCCATCAGTGGGGACAGACTAGTAGATACGCAGTATTTT	CAISGDRLVDTQYF
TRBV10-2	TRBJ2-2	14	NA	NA	TGCGCCGGAAAGGACACAGGCAACACCGGGGAGCTGTTTTTT	CAGKDTGNTGELFF
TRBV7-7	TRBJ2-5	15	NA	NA	TGTGCTAGCTCCCGTGGCGGTCCCCGCCAAGAGACCCAGTACTTC	CASSRGGPRQETQYF